This paragraph covers one T cell receptor beta chain sequence. Its specificity is not known. This entry is derived from a study of T cell responses to AZD1222 COVID-19 vaccine. Profiling relied on immunoSEQ multiplex PCR, and the TCRdb table lists in-frame clones only, not all of them. The top ten hold around 20% of the sample, which has tens of thousands of clones, 65% to 85% seen once. V shed 1 base and J shed 1 base, with 8 bases lying between them. The CDR3 has 14 amino acids. Germline CDR1 is SGHVS and CDR2 is FQNEAQ. Study-wide findings and caveats: The study reported that nearly half of spike-specific TCRs target unmutated variant regions.

This specimen was peripheral blood, taken on day 0 of MenACWY control vaccination. This chain joins TRBV7-8 and TRBJ2-7; no definite D call. The source of this sequence is an adult in good health. CDR3 residues: CASSLGGPSYEQYV. DNA of the CDR3: TGTGCCAGCAGCTTAGGAGGACCTTCCTACGAGCAGTACGTC.